The rows below give T cell receptor beta chains drawn from one sample of a study of OX40 agonist ivuxolimab in advanced cancers. The assay was immunoSEQ multiplex PCR, and TCRdb's table has in-frame clones only and misses some. The sample has 50,000 to 65,000 clones, 75% to 95% seen once. This specimen consisted of CD4+ or CD8+ T cells sorted from blood, obtained in a trial of the OX40 agonist ivuxolimab. These receptors were collected from an adult with an advanced solid tumor such as melanoma, head and neck, liver or kidney cancer. The CDR3 runs from the conserved cysteine through the conserved F or W. D genes are given only for firm matches. Size is stated for part of the rows, as once, few or many counts, or as a class when the clone is expanded.

TRBD2	.	TRBV19	TRBJ2-1	TGTGCCAGTAGTATCGGGACTAGCGGGAGGTATAATGAGCAGTTCTTC	CASSIGTSGRYNEQFF
.	once	TRBV4-3	TRBJ1-1	TGCGCCAGCAGCCAAGTTTTTAAGCTGGAGGGAAAAGGGACTGAAGCTTTCTTT	CASSQVFKLEGKGTEAFF
TRBD2	.	TRBV10-3	TRBJ2-7	TGTGCCATCAGGGATACCGGGACTAGCGAGCTCTACGAGCAGTACTTC	CAIRDTGTSELYEQYF
.	.	TRBV5-1	TRBJ1-1	TGCGCCAGCAGCTTGGCGCCAGGACCGAACACTGAAGCTTTCTTT	CASSLAPGPNTEAFF
.	.	TRBV5-5	TRBJ1-1	TGTGCCAGCAGCTGGCCGGGGGAGAACACTGAAGCTTTCTTT	CASSWPGENTEAFF
TRBD2	.	TRBV7-8	TRBJ2-1	TGTGCCAGCAGCCCTAGCGGGATAAGTGAGCAGTTCTTC	CASSPSGISEQFF
TRBD1	.	TRBV27	TRBJ2-7	TGTGCCAGCAGTTTCTCAGGGGGCAACGAGCAGTACTTC	CASSFSGGNEQYF
.	.	TRBV11-2	TRBJ2-3	TGTGCCAGCAGCCCGTTGCATGTGTCGGGCACAGATACGCAGTATTTT	CASSPLHVSGTDTQYF
.	.	TRBV7-9	TRBJ2-1	TGTGCCAGCAGCTACAGACTCCCAGCCTACAATGAGCAGTTCTTC	CASSYRLPAYNEQFF
TRBD2	.	TRBV4-3	TRBJ2-1	TGCGCCAGCAGCCAGGGGACTAGCAGCGCAAATGAGCAGTTCTTC	CASSQGTSSANEQFF
.	.	TRBV6-5	TRBJ1-2	TGTGCCAGCAGTTACGTCTCTCAGGGGTCCAACTATGGCTACACCTTC	CASSYVSQGSNYGYTF
.	.	TRBV4-3	TRBJ2-7	TGCGCCAGCAGCCAAGTAATAGGACTACTCTACGAGCAGTACTTC	CASSQVIGLLYEQYF
.	.	TRBV9	TRBJ2-3	TGTGCCAGCAGCGGAGGGACAGATACGCAGTATTTT	CASSGGTDTQYF
.	.	TRBV5-6	TRBJ1-1	TGTGCCAGCAGCTTTCAGGGACTAGCTGAAGCTTTCTTT	CASSFQGLAEAFF
.	.	TRBV27	TRBJ2-5	TGTGCCAGCAGCATCCTGCCCGAAGAGACCCAGTACTTC	CASSILPEETQYF
TRBD1	.	TRBV4-3	TRBJ2-7	TGCGCCAGCAGCCCGGACAGGACCTACGAGCAGTACTTC	CASSPDRTYEQYF
TRBD2	.	TRBV7-7	TRBJ2-5	TGTGCTAGCAGCTTAATAGCGGGGGGGCCCCCCCAAGAGACCCAGTACTTC	CASSLIAGGPPQETQYF
.	.	TRBV9	TRBJ1-5	TGTGCCAGCAGCGTAGGTAGCAATCAGCCCCAGCATTTT	CASSVGSNQPQHF
.	.	TRBV9	TRBJ2-3	TGTGCCAGCAGCGTAGCTCCGATTGGCGGAATGAGCACAGATACGCAGTATTTT	CASSVAPIGGMSTDTQYF
TRBD1	.	TRBV11-2	TRBJ1-2	TGTGCCAGCAGCTTAGATCAGGGGGCAATCGGAGGCTACACCTTC	CASSLDQGAIGGYTF
.	.	TRBV19	TRBJ2-7	TGTGCCAGTAGTATCCCCAACTCCTACGAGCAGTACTTC	CASSIPNSYEQYF
TRBD1	.	TRBV7-9	TRBJ2-7	TGTGCCAGCAGCTTAGCCGGGACAGGGTTTTACGAGCAGTACTTC	CASSLAGTGFYEQYF
TRBD2	.	TRBV6-5	TRBJ2-7	TGTGCCAGCAGTCCTACTAGCGGGAGGGGACGGTACTTC	CASSPTSGRGRYF
.	.	TRBV7-2	TRBJ2-3	TGTGCCAGCAGCTTAGCCTGGGCCTCTAGCACAGATACGCAGTATTTT	CASSLAWASSTDTQYF
.	.	TRBV27	TRBJ2-2	TGTGCCAGCAGTTTATCGGAAGCTCCCCCCGGGGAGCTGTTTTTT	CASSLSEAPPGELFF
.	.	TRBV6-1	TRBJ1-2	TGTGCCAGCACCGCACGGGGGACTAACTATGGCTACACCTTC	CASTARGTNYGYTF
TRBD1	.	TRBV7-9	TRBJ1-1	TGTGCCAGCAGCTCGACCCGGGACAGGGTTGTAGCTTTCTTT	CASSSTRDRVVAFF
.	.	TRBV13	TRBJ2-7	TGTGCCAGCAGCTTAGCTGGGTCCTGGAACGAGCAGTACTTC	CASSLAGSWNEQYF
.	.	TRBV6-6	TRBJ2-1	TGTGCCAGCAGTTACTCGCTAGGCCCCCTCCACAATGAGCAGTTCTTC	CASSYSLGPLHNEQFF
TRBD1	medium-sized	TRBV7-9	TRBJ1-2	TGTGCCAGCAACGGACAGGGGGCAGGCTATGGCTACACCTTC	CASNGQGAGYGYTF
.	few	TRBV4-1	TRBJ1-1	TGCGCCAGCAGCCAAGGAGGTTTGCTAGGTGAAGCTTTCTTT	CASSQGGLLGEAFF
.	.	TRBV4-1	TRBJ2-2	TGCGCCAGCAGACCCGACCCGAGGGGGTATGCCGGGGAGCTGTTTTTT	CASRPDPRGYAGELFF
.	.	TRBV14	TRBJ1-1	TGTGCCAGCGCCAGGGCGGGATTCACTGAAGCTTTCTTT	CASARAGFTEAFF